These T cell receptor beta chains were read from a single sample in a study of cytomegalovirus exposure and HLA in healthy donors. Clones were sequenced by immunoSEQ multiplex PCR, and TCRdb holds only the in-frame ones, with some missing. The sample table includes tens of thousands of clones. The sequencing input was PBMCs. The receptor source for this set is a woman aged 45 to 65 in good health and CMV-seropositive. Both conserved end residues are part of each CDR3. D genes are given only for firm matches.

TRBV5-4	.	TRBJ1-1	TGTGCCAGCAGCTTGGGTCCTCAGGGGAACACTGAAGCTTTCTTT	CASSLGPQGNTEAFF
TRBV5-6	TRBD2	TRBJ2-3	TGTGCCAGCAGCCCGACTAGCGGAATCACAGATACGCAGTATTTT	CASSPTSGITDTQYF
TRBV7-8	TRBD1	TRBJ1-1	TGTGCCAGCAGCCAGGGACAGGGGGCTGTCCCTGAAGCTTTCTTT	CASSQGQGAVPEAFF
TRBV2	.	TRBJ2-3	TGTGCCAGCAGTGAAGCAAGACTGAGAGATACGCAGTATTTT	CASSEARLRDTQYF
TRBV11-3	.	TRBJ2-5	TGTGCCAGCAGCACTACCTCAGGGACATCTAGATTCCAAGAGACCCAGTACTTC	CASSTTSGTSRFQETQYF
TRBV14	.	TRBJ2-3	TGTGCCAGCAGCCTTCTGCCTAGCGCCGGCACAGATACGCAGTATTTT	CASSLLPSAGTDTQYF
TRBV30	.	TRBJ2-5	TGTGCCTGCGCTAGGGGGTCGGGAGAGACCCAGTACTTC	CACARGSGETQYF
TRBV2	TRBD1	TRBJ1-1	TGTGCCAACAGGGGACAGAACACTGAAGCTTTCTTT	CANRGQNTEAFF
TRBV7-6	.	TRBJ2-2	TGTGCCAGCAGCTTAGTACAGAACACCGGGGAGCTGTTTTTT	CASSLVQNTGELFF
TRBV5-8	.	TRBJ2-7	TGTGCCAGCAGCTTGGTGCAGGGGTACGAGCAGTACTTC	CASSLVQGYEQYF
TRBV7-6	TRBD2	TRBJ2-1	TGTGCCAGCAGCCCGGGAGCGGGGGCTTACAATGAGCAGTTCTTC	CASSPGAGAYNEQFF
TRBV7-9	TRBD1	TRBJ2-7	TGTGCCAGCAGCTCAAGCCTCGGACAGGGGGCGGGGGAGCAGTACTTC	CASSSSLGQGAGEQYF
TRBV18	.	TRBJ2-7	TGTGCCAGCTCAGCGGACAGCTCCTACGAGCAGTACTTC	CASSADSSYEQYF
TRBV4-1	.	TRBJ1-2	TGCGCCAGCAGCCAAGGGGTAGGAGGGACCAACTATGGCTACACCTTC	CASSQGVGGTNYGYTF
TRBV2	TRBD2	TRBJ2-5	TGTGCCAGCAGTGATAGTGCGCTTGCGGGAGGGCGGGGGAAAGAGACCCAGTACTTC	CASSDSALAGGRGKETQYF
TRBV2	.	TRBJ2-7	TGTGCCAGCACCCTCCAGGGGACCCGCTCCTACGAGCAGTACTTC	CASTLQGTRSYEQYF
TRBV28	TRBD2	TRBJ2-7	TGTGCCAGCAGTTTGGGGGGGAGCTCCTACGAGCAGTACTTC	CASSLGGSSYEQYF